Listed below are T cell receptor beta chains from one sample, sequenced in a study of blood T cell repertoires in COVID-19. Repertoires were generated with immunoSEQ multiplex PCR, while TCRdb's copy carries only in-frame clones and drops some. This table holds under 400,000 clones, around 87% found once. The sequencing sample was made of PBMCs or T cells enriched from blood (not recorded which). Receptor source: a man aged 35 to 55 in a cohort exposed to, infected with or recovered from COVID-19 (not recorded which). CDR3s include the opening cysteine and the closing phenylalanine or tryptophan. A D gene is named only where the DNA matches it firmly. Expanded clones get a size class; other rows say once, few or many, or leave the size out.

CDR3 protein | CDR3 DNA | clone size | J gene | D gene | V gene
CAWSVLGLNYGYTF | TGTGCCTGGAGTGTACTGGGACTGAACTATGGCTACACCTTC | once | TRBJ1-2 | - | TRBV30
CASSSHEGLGDQPQHF | TGTGCCAGCAGCTCGCATGAGGGACTGGGCGATCAGCCCCAGCATTTT | - | TRBJ1-5 | - | TRBV6-6
CATSRDESYSGNTIYF | TGTGCCACCAGCAGAGATGAGAGCTACTCTGGAAACACCATATATTTT | - | TRBJ1-3 | - | TRBV15
CASSLTPGNYGYTF | TGTGCCAGCAGCTTAACGCCGGGGAACTATGGCTACACCTTC | - | TRBJ1-2 | - | TRBV7-3
CASSDTPGQGRRFF | TGTGCCAGCAGTGACACTCCGGGACAGGGAAGGCGGTTCTTC | - | TRBJ2-1 | TRBD1 | TRBV6-4
CASSAGGGSGYEQYF | TGTGCCAGCAGCGCCGGTGGCGGGAGTGGCTACGAGCAGTACTTC | - | TRBJ2-7 | TRBD2 | TRBV9
CASSLWTGDNYGYTF | TGTGCCAGCAGCCTCTGGACAGGGGACAACTATGGCTACACCTTC | - | TRBJ1-2 | TRBD1 | TRBV13
CASSEGTGSDGYTF | TGTGCCAGCAGTGAAGGGACAGGGTCGGACGGCTACACCTTC | - | TRBJ1-2 | TRBD1 | TRBV6-1
CASSILANSYNEQFF | TGTGCCAGTAGTATCTTAGCTAACTCCTACAATGAGCAGTTCTTC | once | TRBJ2-1 | - | TRBV19
CASGRSGNADTQYF | TGTGCCAGCGGTCGGAGCGGGAACGCAGATACGCAGTATTTT | - | TRBJ2-3 | TRBD2 | TRBV2
CASSLGVAYEQYF | TGTGCCAGCAGCTTAGGCGTCGCCTACGAGCAGTACTTC | - | TRBJ2-7 | - | TRBV7-8
CSVAGHTSGIGYEQYF | TGCAGCGTTGCGGGTCATACTAGCGGGATAGGCTACGAGCAGTACTTC | - | TRBJ2-7 | TRBD2 | TRBV29-1
CASSPSGTGVSGANVLTF | TGTGCCAGCAGCCCCTCCGGGACAGGGGTCTCGGGGGCCAACGTCCTGACTTTC | - | TRBJ2-6 | TRBD1 | TRBV3-1/TRBV3-2
CASSQDITGDNSPLHF | TGCGCCAGCAGCCAAGATATTACAGGGGATAATTCACCCCTCCACTTT | - | TRBJ1-6 | TRBD1 | TRBV4-1
CAISEPSSGRGYNEQFF | TGTGCCATCAGTGAACCGTCTAGCGGGAGAGGCTACAATGAGCAGTTCTTC | - | TRBJ2-1 | TRBD2 | TRBV10-3